One sample yielded the 30 T cell receptor beta chains listed below, sequenced in a study of T cell repertoires in ileal Crohn's disease (dated by TCRdb to the late 2010s). What this sample's time point label stands for: neoterminal ileum biopsy at postoperative endoscopy, about 6 months after surgery. Library prep was done by the immunoSEQ multiplex PCR assay. TCRdb re-hosts the immuneACCESS table, in-frame sequences only. Its copies lack some clones; in the studies checked, an unresolved V gene accounts for under half of them, and the cause for the rest is not known. The sample table records 2,600 or so clones; less than 80% of these occur just once. Around a fifth of the sample is taken by the ten largest. Sequenced input: ileal tissue. The receptors here all came from an adult with Crohn's disease.

This clone has a single count. The chain employs TRBV11-2 and TRBJ2-1; possible D gene TRBD2, 6 bases. Trimming removed 4 bases from V and 5 bases from J, with 18 bases in between. CDR3 length equals 16 residues. Germline V lookup: CDR1 SGHAT, CDR2 FQNNGV. The CDR3 coding sequence is TGTGCCAGCAGCTCAAGGGCGGGACGGGCAGACAATGAGCAGTTCTTC. It codes for CASSSRAGRADNEQFF.

This clone was found a few times. Distinct nucleotide sequences in the sample also encode this CDR3. The chain couples TRBV7-9 to TRBJ1-1; D unresolved. Germline assignment: CDR1 SEHNR and CDR2 FQNEAQ (reference sequence). The CDR3 is 13 amino acids. Trimming removed 3 bases at V and 1 base at J, with 6 bases between. The CDR3 loop is CASSLAGNTEAFF. Here the CDR3 DNA reads TGTGCCAGCAGCTTGGCAGGGAACACTGAAGCTTTCTTT. Drawing the rest from reference TRBV7-9 and TRBJ1-1, the complete variable domain is DTGVSQNPRHKITKRGQNVTFRCDPISEHNRLYWYRQTLGQGPEFLTYFQNEAQLEKSRLLSDRFSAERPKGSFSTLEIQRTEQGDSAMYLCASSLAGNTEAFFGQGTRLTVV.

The J gene is TRBJ2-3, the V gene TRBV7-9; perhaps TRBD1 as D (5 bases). The CDR3 has 17 amino acids. Germline CDR1 and CDR2: SEHNR and FQNEAQ (reference sequence). Trimming took 4 bases from V and 2 from J, leaving 19 bases between them. The CDR3 sequence is CASSSPLDSYYTDTQYF. The CDR3, as DNA: TGTGCCAGCAGCTCTCCTTTAGACAGTTACTACACAGATACGCAGTATTTT. Complete variable domain (other parts from reference TRBV7-9 and TRBJ2-3): DTGVSQNPRHKITKRGQNVTFRCDPISEHNRLYWYRQTLGQGPEFLTYFQNEAQLEKSRLLSDRFSAERPKGSFSTLEIQRTEQGDSAMYLCASSSPLDSYYTDTQYFGPGTRLTVL.

The genes are TRBV18 and TRBJ2-1; D ambiguous. Germline values: CDR1 KGHSH, CDR2 LQKENI. Trimming took 3 bases from V and 1 from J, leaving 7 bases between them. There are 14 residues in the CDR3. As DNA, the CDR3 is TGTGCCAGCTCACCGGTACAATCCTACAATGAGCAGTTCTTC. Translating gives CASSPVQSYNEQFF.

The V gene is TRBV11-3, the J gene TRBJ1-1; 7 bases fit TRBD1. This CDR3 is built from 14 residues. Germline V gives CDR1 SGHNT, CDR2 YENEEA. With V trimmed by 5 bases and J by 5 bases, 8 bases remained unmatched. This CDR3 is CASSGGTALTEAFF. The CDR3 DNA reads as TGTGCCAGCAGCGGAGGGACAGCCTTGACTGAAGCTTTCTTT. Full variable domain (remainder filled in from reference TRBV11-3 and TRBJ1-1): EAGVVQSPRYKIIEKKQPVAFWCNPISGHNTLYWYLQNLGQGPELLIRYENEEAVDDSQLPKDRFSAERLKGVDSTLKIQPAELGDSAVYLCASSGGTALTEAFFGQGTRLTVV.

There are a few counts of this clone. The rearrangement links TRBV5-1 to TRBJ1-5; D remains ambiguous. Between the trimmed V and J ends, which lost 0 bases and 0 bases, there was a span of 7 bases. The CDR3 contains 15 residues. The germline gives CDR1 SGHRS, CDR2 YFSETQ. CDR3 nucleotide sequence: TGCGCCAGCAGCTTGGATGGAGATAGCAATCAGCCCCAGCATTTT. Protein product: CASSLDGDSNQPQHF.

The sample holds one count of this clone. V gene TRBV4-1 combines with J gene TRBJ1-2, with 9 bases identical to TRBD1. Germline CDR1 reads MGHRA; CDR2 reads YSYEKL. With 1 base clipped from V and 8 bases from J, the junction kept 5 bases outside the gene matches. The CDR3 covers 14 residues. This CDR3 reads CASSQGGTGKGYTF. CDR3 bases: TGCGCCAGCAGCCAAGGGGGGACAGGGAAGGGCTACACCTTC.

This chain connects TRBV25-1 to TRBJ2-7; 8 nucleotides match TRBD1. V trimming: 5 bases; J trimming: 6 bases; junction bases outside the gene matches: 18. The CDR3 length is 17 residues. Germline V gene data show CDR1 as MGHDK and CDR2 as SYGVNS. CDR3 amino acids: CASSFPGPTGGNSEQYF. For the CDR3, the DNA is TGTGCCAGCAGTTTCCCCGGACCCACAGGGGGTAATAGCGAGCAGTACTTC.

The V gene is TRBV11-3, the J gene TRBJ1-2; D not certain. This CDR3 has 15 amino acids. V lost 1 base and J lost 6, with 15 bases in between. Germline V gene data show CDR1 as SGHNT and CDR2 as YENEEA. The CDR3 sequence is CASSLGAGYPNGYTF. In DNA form, the CDR3 reads TGTGCCAGCAGCTTAGGCGCGGGCTACCCCAATGGCTACACCTTC.

This chain connects TRBV9 to TRBJ2-5; TRBD2 aligns across 9 bases. Unmatched junction bases numbered 7, after V lost 3 bases and J lost 4 bases. Germline CDR1 reads SGDLS; CDR2 reads YYNGEE. The CDR3 has 15 residues. CDR3 protein: CASSAGGREAETQYF. In nucleotides, the CDR3 is TGTGCCAGCAGCGCGGGCGGGAGGGAAGCAGAGACCCAGTACTTC.

The J gene is TRBJ2-7, the V gene TRBV29-1, with 10 positions matching TRBD2. Germline loops: CDR1 SQVTM, CDR2 ANQGSEA. The ends lost 0 bases at V and 2 bases at J; junction bases unmatched: 10. The length of the CDR3 is 17 residues. CDR3 coding DNA: TGCAGCGTTGAAGATTTGAGCGGGACTAGCGAAACCTACGAGCAGTACTTC. Its protein is CSVEDLSGTSETYEQYF.

The chain combines TRBV5-6 with TRBJ1-1; no reliable D call. The CDR3 spans 14 residues. V dropped 1 base and J dropped 1 base, with 8 bases sitting between them. Germline V CDR1 and CDR2: SGHDT, YYEEEE. In DNA form, the CDR3 reads TGTGCCAGCAGCTTGCGTTCAGGGAACACTGAAGCTTTCTTT. Translated, it gives CASSLRSGNTEAFF.

V and J are TRBV11-3 and TRBJ2-1; TRBD2 might be the D (6 bases). The germline V and J ends were trimmed by 1 base and 6 bases, with 13 bases remaining between them. The CDR3 covers 15 residues. From germline, CDR1 is SGHNT and CDR2 YENEEA. This CDR3 reads CASSLAPGDVNEQFF. DNA of the CDR3: TGTGCCAGCAGCTTAGCGCCGGGAGACGTCAATGAGCAGTTCTTC.

By its share, this clone is large. This chain connects TRBV6-4 to TRBJ2-1; 13 nucleotides agree with TRBD2. CDR3 length: 14 residues. With V trimmed by 4 bases and J by 6 bases, 0 bases remained unmatched. Germline V gene data show CDR1 as MRHNA and CDR2 as SNTAGT. The CDR3 loop is CASSGLAGGNEQFF. In DNA, the CDR3 is TGTGCCAGCAGTGGACTAGCGGGAGGCAATGAGCAGTTCTTC.

The genes are TRBV5-6 and TRBJ2-7; no definite D call. Germline V CDR1 and CDR2: SGHDT, YYEEEE. Trimming stripped 1 base from V and 0 bases from J, with 2 bases between. The CDR3 is 12 residues long. This chain's CDR3 is CASSLYSYEQYF. The CDR3 DNA follows: TGTGCCAGCAGCTTGTACTCCTACGAGCAGTACTTC.

V is TRBV10-3 and J is TRBJ2-7; 7 bases fit TRBD1. CDR1 and CDR2 (germline): ENHRY, SYGVKD. Trimming at V came to 6 bases and at J to 5 bases, leaving 1 base not matched to a gene. This CDR3 has 11 residues. This chain's CDR3 is CAIRQGNEQYF. The CDR3 nucleotides read TGTGCCATCAGACAGGGGAACGAGCAGTACTTC.

V is TRBV18 and J is TRBJ2-1; 7 nucleotides line up with TRBD2. The CDR3 consists of 16 residues. Germline V gene data show CDR1 as KGHSH and CDR2 as LQKENI. V shed 6 bases and J 1 base; nucleotides not matched to a gene: 9. CDR3: CASSFLLLASYNEQFF. CDR3 DNA: TGTGCCAGCTCGTTCCTCTTACTAGCGTCCTACAATGAGCAGTTCTTC.

CDR3: CASSKEAGDRVRPHYNEQFF. The CDR3 nucleotides are TGTGCCAGCAGCAAAGAAGCAGGAGACAGGGTGAGACCCCACTACAATGAGCAGTTCTTC. V is TRBV21-1 and J is TRBJ2-1; TRBD1, the table's D call, was not compared with the DNA. TRBV21-1 is deemed a pseudogene. The CDR3 runs to 20 residues.

The chain combines TRBV25-1 with TRBJ2-2, with D possibly being TRBD2 (7 bases). Germline lookup yields CDR1 MGHDK and CDR2 SYGVNS. The CDR3 length is 16 residues. V gave up 8 bases and J gave up 1 base, with 17 bases separating them. The CDR3 DNA reads TGTGCCAGCTGGGGGGCGGGCGGGAGGAACACCGGGGAGCTGTTTTTT. It codes for CASWGAGGRNTGELFF.

V is TRBV5-1 and J is TRBJ1-5; no definite D call. Germline-derived CDR1 and CDR2 are SGHRS and YFSETQ. Trimming removed 0 bases at V and 0 bases at J, with 7 bases between. This CDR3 region has 15 residues. The CDR3 sequence: CASSLVAYSNQPQHF. In DNA form, the CDR3 reads TGCGCCAGCAGCTTGGTAGCCTATAGCAATCAGCCCCAGCATTTT.

The rearrangement uses TRBV15 and TRBJ1-4; the D gene is possibly TRBD1 (6 bases). Germline CDR1 and CDR2: LNHNV and YYDKDF (reference sequence). The germline V and J ends were trimmed by 10 bases and 5 bases, with 14 bases remaining between them. The CDR3 consists of 13 residues. This CDR3 is CASTDRNNEKLFF. In nucleotides, the CDR3 is TGTGCCAGCACTGACAGGAACAATGAAAAACTGTTTTTT.

CDR3 in DNA: TGTGCCAGCAGGGCCACGGGACAGGCAAATTCACCCCTCCACTTT. Translating it yields CASRATGQANSPLHF. This sequence joins TRBV6-5 and TRBJ1-6; 8 nucleotides align to TRBD1. This CDR3 is 15 amino acids long. The V segment lost 6 bases and the J segment 7 bases; nucleotides outside the gene matches: 8. The germline CDR1 and CDR2 sequences are MNHEY and SVGAGI.

The chain joins TRBV7-8 to TRBJ2-5, with TRBD2 identical over 13 bases. Germline CDR1 reads SGHVS; CDR2 reads FQNEAQ. The CDR3 has 16 residues. V was pared by 1 base and J by 5 bases, with 4 bases of the junction left unmatched. CDR3 loop: CASSLGTSGSRETQYF. The CDR3 coding sequence is TGTGCCAGCAGCTTAGGGACTAGCGGGAGCCGGGAGACCCAGTACTTC.

A few counts support this clone. V gene TRBV5-1 combines with J gene TRBJ1-5; TRBD1 matches at 9 bases. This CDR3 has 15 residues. Trimming at V came to 0 bases and at J to 11 bases, leaving 9 bases not matched to a gene. CDR1 and CDR2 (germline): SGHRS, YFSETQ. CDR3 sequence (DNA): TGCGCCAGCAGCTTGGGGGACAGGGAGGCTGCGGCCCAGCATTTT. Amino acids: CASSLGDREAAAQHF.

This chain uses TRBV5-1 with TRBJ1-1; TRBD1 matches 10 bases. CDR1 and CDR2 (germline): SGHRS, YFSETQ. The CDR3 consists of 15 residues. Unmatched junction bases numbered 7, after V lost 7 bases and J lost 1 base. CDR3 sequence: CASGTGAITNTEAFF. The DNA for the CDR3 is TGCGCCAGCGGGACAGGGGCGATTACGAACACTGAAGCTTTCTTT.

This clone was detected only a few times. The rearrangement joins TRBV29-1 to TRBJ2-3; D is possibly TRBD1 (6 bases). The CDR3 consists of 13 residues. V was pared by 6 bases and J by 1 base, with 11 bases between. Germline V gives CDR1 SQVTM, CDR2 ANQGSEA. CDR3 amino acids: CSVPRQGTDTQYF. The CDR3 DNA reads as TGCAGCGTCCCGCGACAGGGCACAGATACGCAGTATTTT.

The rearrangement links TRBV15 to TRBJ1-2, with a weak D call TRBD1 (6 bases). The CDR3 is 14 residues long. V lost 6 bases, J lost 3 bases, and 14 bases lay in between. Germline assignment: CDR1 LNHNV and CDR2 YYDKDF (reference sequence). CDR3 DNA sequence: TGTGCCACCAGTTTAAAAGGGGGTGACTATGGCTACACCTTC. Protein sequence: CATSLKGGDYGYTF.

The chain links TRBV5-4 to TRBJ2-3; TRBD2 might be the D (6 bases). V dropped 3 bases and J dropped 4 bases, with 15 bases sitting between them. This CDR3 is 15 amino acids long. Germline V gene lookup returns CDR1 SGHNT and CDR2 YYREEE (reference sequence). The CDR3 sequence is CASSWEVLESDTQYF. CDR3 DNA: TGTGCCAGCAGCTGGGAGGTATTAGAATCAGATACGCAGTATTTT.

This chain connects TRBV25-1 to TRBJ1-1, with a possible D match to TRBD1 (6 bases). CDR1 is MGHDK and CDR2 is SYGVNS in the germline V gene. The germline V and J ends were trimmed by 4 bases and 3 bases, with 15 bases remaining between them. The CDR3 consists of 15 residues. The CDR3 loop reads CASSARGGSYTEAFF. The DNA for the CDR3 is TGTGCCAGCAGTGCCAGGGGCGGAAGTTACACTGAAGCTTTCTTT.

The chain carries TRBV6-1 and TRBJ2-2; D is undetermined. The CDR3 consists of 15 residues. Looked up from germline, CDR1 is MNHNS and CDR2 is SASEGT. Deletions cut 2 bases from V and 1 base from J, with 8 bases between. CDR3 sequence reads: CASSESGWNTGELFF. The CDR3 region has the DNA TGTGCCAGCAGTGAATCGGGTTGGAACACCGGGGAGCTGTTTTTT.